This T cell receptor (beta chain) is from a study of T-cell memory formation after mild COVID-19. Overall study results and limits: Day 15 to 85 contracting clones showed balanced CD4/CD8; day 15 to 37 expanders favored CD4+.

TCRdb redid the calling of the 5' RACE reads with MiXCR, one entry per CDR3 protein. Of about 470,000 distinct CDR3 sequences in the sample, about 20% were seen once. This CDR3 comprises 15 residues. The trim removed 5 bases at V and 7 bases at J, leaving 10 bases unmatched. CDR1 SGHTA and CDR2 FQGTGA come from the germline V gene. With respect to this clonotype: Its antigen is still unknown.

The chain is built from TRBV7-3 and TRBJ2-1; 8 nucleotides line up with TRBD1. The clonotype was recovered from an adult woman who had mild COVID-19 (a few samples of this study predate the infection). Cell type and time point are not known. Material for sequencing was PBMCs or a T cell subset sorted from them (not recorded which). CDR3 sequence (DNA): TGTGCCAGCAGCCTCCCGGACAGGGCGAAAAATGAGCAGTTCTTC. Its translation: CASSLPDRAKNEQFF.